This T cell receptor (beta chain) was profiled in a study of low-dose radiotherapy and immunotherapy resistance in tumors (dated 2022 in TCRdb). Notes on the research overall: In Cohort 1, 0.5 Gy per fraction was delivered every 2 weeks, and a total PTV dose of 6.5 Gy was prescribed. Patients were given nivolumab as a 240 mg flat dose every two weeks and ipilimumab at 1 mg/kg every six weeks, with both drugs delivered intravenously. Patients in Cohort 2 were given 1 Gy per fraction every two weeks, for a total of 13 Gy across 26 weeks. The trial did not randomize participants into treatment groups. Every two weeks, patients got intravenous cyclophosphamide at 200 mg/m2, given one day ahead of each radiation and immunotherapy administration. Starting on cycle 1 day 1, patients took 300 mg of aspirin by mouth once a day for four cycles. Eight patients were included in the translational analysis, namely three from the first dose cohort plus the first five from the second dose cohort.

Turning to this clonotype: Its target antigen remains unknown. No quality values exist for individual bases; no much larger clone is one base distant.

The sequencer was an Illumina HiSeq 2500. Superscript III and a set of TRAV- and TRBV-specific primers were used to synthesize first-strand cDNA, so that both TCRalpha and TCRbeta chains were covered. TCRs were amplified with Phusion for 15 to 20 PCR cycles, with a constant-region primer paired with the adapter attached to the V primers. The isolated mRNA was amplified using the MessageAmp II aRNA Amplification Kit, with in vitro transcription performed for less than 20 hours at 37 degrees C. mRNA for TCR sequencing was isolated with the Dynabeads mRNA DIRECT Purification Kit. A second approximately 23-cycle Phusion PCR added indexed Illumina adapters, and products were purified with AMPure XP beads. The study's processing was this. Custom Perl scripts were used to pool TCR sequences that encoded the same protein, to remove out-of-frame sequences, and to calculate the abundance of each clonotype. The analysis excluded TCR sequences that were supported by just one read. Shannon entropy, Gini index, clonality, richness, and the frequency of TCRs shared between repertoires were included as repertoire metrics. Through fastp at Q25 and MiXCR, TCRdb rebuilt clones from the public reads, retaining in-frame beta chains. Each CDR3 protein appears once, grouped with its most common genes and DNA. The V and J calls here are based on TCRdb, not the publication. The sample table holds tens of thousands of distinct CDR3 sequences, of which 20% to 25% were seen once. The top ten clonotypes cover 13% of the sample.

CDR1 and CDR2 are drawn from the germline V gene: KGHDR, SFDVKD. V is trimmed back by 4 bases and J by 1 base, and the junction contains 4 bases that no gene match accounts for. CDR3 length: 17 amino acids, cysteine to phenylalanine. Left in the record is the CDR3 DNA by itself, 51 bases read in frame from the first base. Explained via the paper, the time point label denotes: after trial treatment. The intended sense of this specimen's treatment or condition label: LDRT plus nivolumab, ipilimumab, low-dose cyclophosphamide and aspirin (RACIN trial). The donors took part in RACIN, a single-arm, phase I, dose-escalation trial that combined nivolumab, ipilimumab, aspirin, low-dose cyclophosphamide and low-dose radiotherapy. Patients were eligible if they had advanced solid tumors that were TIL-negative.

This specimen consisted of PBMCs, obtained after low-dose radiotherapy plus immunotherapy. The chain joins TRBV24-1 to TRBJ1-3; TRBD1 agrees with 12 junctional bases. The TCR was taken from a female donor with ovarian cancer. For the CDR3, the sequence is CATSEGTGGVSGNTIYF. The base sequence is TGTGCCACCAGTGAGGGGACAGGGGGCGTATCTGGAAACACCATATATTTT.